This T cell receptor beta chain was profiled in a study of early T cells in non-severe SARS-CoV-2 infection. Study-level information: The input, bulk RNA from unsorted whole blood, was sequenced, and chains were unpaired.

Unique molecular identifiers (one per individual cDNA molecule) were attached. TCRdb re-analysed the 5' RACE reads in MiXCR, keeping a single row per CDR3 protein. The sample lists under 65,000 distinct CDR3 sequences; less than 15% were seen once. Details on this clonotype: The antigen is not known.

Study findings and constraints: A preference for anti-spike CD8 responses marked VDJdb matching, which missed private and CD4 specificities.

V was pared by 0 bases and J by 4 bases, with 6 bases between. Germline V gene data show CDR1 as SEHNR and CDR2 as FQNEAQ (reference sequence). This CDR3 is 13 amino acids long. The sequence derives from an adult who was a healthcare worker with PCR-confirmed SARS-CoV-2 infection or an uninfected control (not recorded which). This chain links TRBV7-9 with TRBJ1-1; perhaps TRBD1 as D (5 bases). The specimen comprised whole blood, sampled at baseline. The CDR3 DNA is TGTGCCAGCAGCTTAGCACAGGCCACTGAAGCTTTCTTT. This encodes CASSLAQATEAFF.